The 14 T cell receptor beta chains below were found in one sample sequenced in a study of long-term antiretroviral therapy in people with HIV. Assay version v3.0 of immunoSEQ was used, and it was run at survey level. Here immunoSEQ multiplex PCR was the method, and the copy in TCRdb shows in-frame clones only, minus some. The table has 25,000 or so clones, about 82% seen once. The source material was unsorted PBMCs, sampled 0.8 years before starting antiretroviral therapy. The receptor source for this set is a man between 18 and 29 years old with HIV.

This clone was recorded once. The V gene is TRBV2, the J gene TRBJ2-7; a weak D match, TRBD1 (5 bases). There are 14 residues in the CDR3. Trimming cost V 8 bases and J 2 bases, with 16 bases left between them. Germline V lookup: CDR1 SNHLY, CDR2 FYNNEI. CDR3 protein: CASAALQGTYEQYF. CDR3 DNA sequence: TGTGCCAGCGCGGCCCTGCAGGGAACCTACGAGCAGTACTTC.

This clone was observed a single time. V is TRBV30 and J is TRBJ2-7, with 7 bases identical to TRBD2. This CDR3 comprises 14 residues. CDR1 is GTSNPN, CDR2 SVGIG, per germline (reference sequence). The CDR3, as DNA: TGTGTCGGAAGACGACTAGCCGCGTCCTACGAGCAGTACTTC. It yields the protein CVGRRLAASYEQYF.

Note on this clone: The junction departs from the called germline gene at one end, perhaps through a read error. This sequence joins TRBV6-1 and TRBJ1-4; a weak D match, TRBD1 (5 bases). The CDR3 is 13 residues long. The V gene's germline CDR1 is MNHNS and CDR2 SASEGT. CDR3 in amino acids: CASSEVGYLGRYF. CDR3 sequence (DNA): TGTGCCAGCAGTGAAGTAGGATATTTGGGGCGGTATTTT.

The rearrangement uses TRBV11-2 and TRBJ2-1; tentatively, D is TRBD1 or TRBD2 (5 bases each). From germline, CDR1 is SGHAT and CDR2 FQNNGV. The CDR3 has 16 amino acids. V lost 1 base and J lost 5, with 15 bases in between. CDR3 loop: CASSLGGLAPNNEQFF. In DNA form, the CDR3 reads TGTGCCAGCAGCTTAGGGGGGTTAGCGCCCAACAATGAGCAGTTCTTC.

J is TRBJ2-3 and V is TRBV11-3; D call uncertain. CDR3 length equals 16 residues. Per the germline V gene, CDR1 is SGHNT and CDR2 is YENEEA. The V gene lost 5 bases and the J gene lost 2 bases, with 17 bases spanning the gap. The CDR3 DNA sequence: TGTGCCAGCAGCCCGGGTGGCTATTTGGTCACAGATACGCAGTATTTT. Translating it yields CASSPGGYLVTDTQYF.

This chain links TRBV11-1 with TRBJ2-3, with D perhaps TRBD1 (5 bases). The CDR3 contains 16 residues. The V gene's germline CDR1 is SGHAT and CDR2 FQDESV (reference sequence). V shed 7 bases and J shed 2 bases, with 19 bases lying between them. In nucleotides, the CDR3 is TGTGCCAGCAATAGGGGTGAAACGACCAACACAGATACGCAGTATTTT. Its translation is CASNRGETTNTDTQYF.

V gene TRBV7-2 combines with J gene TRBJ1-5; TRBD1 aligns across 7 bases. With 5 bases clipped from V and 3 bases from J, the junction kept 4 bases outside the gene matches. The CDR3 is 14 amino acids. CDR1 and CDR2 (germline): SGHTA, FQGNSA. Here the CDR3 reads CASSQTGHNQPQHF. The DNA of the CDR3 is TGTGCCAGCAGCCAGACAGGGCACAATCAGCCCCAGCATTTT.

V gene TRBV30 combines with J gene TRBJ2-3; 10 positions agree with TRBD2. V trimming: 5 bases; J trimming: 3 bases; junction bases outside the gene matches: 5. Germline lookup yields CDR1 GTSNPN and CDR2 SVGIG (reference sequence). The CDR3 runs to 14 residues. CDR3 protein: CAWRLAGATDTQYF. DNA for the CDR3: TGTGCCTGGCGTCTAGCGGGAGCGACAGATACGCAGTATTTT. The whole variable domain, filled in from reference TRBV30 and TRBJ2-3, reads SQTIHQWPATLVQPVGSPLSLECTVEGTSNPNLYWYRQAAGRGLQLLFYSVGIGQISSEVPQNLSASRPQDRQFILSSKKLLLSDSGFYLCAWRLAGATDTQYFGPGTRLTVL.

This rearrangement joins TRBV25-1 to TRBJ1-2; D perhaps matches TRBD1 (5 bases). The CDR3 loop spans 13 amino acids. Germline V gene sequence: CDR1 MGHDK, CDR2 SYGVNS. Trimming pared 6 bases from V and 4 bases from J, leaving 12 bases between. DNA for the CDR3: TGTGCCAGCAGAGCGCAGGGCGGCTATGGCTACACCTTC. It specifies CASRAQGGYGYTF.

The V call is TRBV5-1, the J call TRBJ2-6, with D possibly TRBD2 on 5 matching bases. Germline lookup yields CDR1 SGHRS and CDR2 YFSETQ. The CDR3 totals 15 residues. The V end lost 0 bases, the J end lost 3 bases, and 7 bases lay between the germline ends. CDR3 in amino acids: CASSLEAGGANVLTF. The DNA of the CDR3 is TGCGCCAGCAGCTTGGAGGCGGGTGGGGCCAACGTCCTGACTTTC.

This chain links TRBV6-1 with TRBJ1-5, with no clear D. CDR3 size: 14 residues. Deletions cut 1 base from V and 4 bases from J, with 8 bases between. CDR1 and CDR2 (germline): MNHNS, SASEGT. CDR3 in amino acids: CASSEVRRNQPQHF. CDR3 DNA sequence: TGTGCCAGCAGTGAAGTCAGGAGGAATCAGCCCCAGCATTTT.

This rearrangement joins TRBV5-4 to TRBJ2-6; D perhaps matches TRBD2 (5 bases). Trimming shortened V by 4 bases and J by 0 bases, and 14 bases separated the two germline ends. The germline CDR1 and CDR2 sequences are SGHNT and YYREEE (reference sequence). This CDR3 contains 17 residues. CDR3 sequence (DNA): TGTGCCAGCAGCCACCCAAGTCGGGGCTCTGGGGCCAACGTCCTGACTTTC. Amino acids: CASSHPSRGSGANVLTF.

The rearrangement joins TRBV5-1 to TRBJ2-7, with 7 bases that match TRBD2. Germline V CDR1 and CDR2: SGHRS, YFSETQ. After removal of 2 bases from V and 7 bases from J, the junction contained 9 bases not matched to a gene. The CDR3 consists of 14 residues. DNA of the CDR3: TGCGCCAGCAGCTTACGCGGGGGAGAGGGGGAGCAGTACTTC. It encodes CASSLRGGEGEQYF.

V is TRBV7-4 and J is TRBJ2-7, with TRBD1 matching over 8 bases. CDR3 length: 15 amino acids. With V trimmed by 5 bases and J by 3 bases, 9 bases remained unmatched. The germline CDR1 and CDR2 sequences are SGHVT and SQSDAQ. CDR3 bases: TGTGCCAGCAGCAACCGGACAGGGAGACTCTACGAGCAGTACTTC. Translation: CASSNRTGRLYEQYF.